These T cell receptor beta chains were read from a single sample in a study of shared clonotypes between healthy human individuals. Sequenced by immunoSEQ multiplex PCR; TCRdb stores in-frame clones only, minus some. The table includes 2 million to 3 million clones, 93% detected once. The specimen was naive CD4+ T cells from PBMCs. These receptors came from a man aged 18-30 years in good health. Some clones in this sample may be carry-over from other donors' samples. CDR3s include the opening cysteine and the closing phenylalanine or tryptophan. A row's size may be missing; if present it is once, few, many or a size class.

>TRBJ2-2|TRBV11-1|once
CASSLHRGAWNTGELFF
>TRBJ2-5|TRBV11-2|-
CASSLDRGLETQYF
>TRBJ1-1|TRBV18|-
CASSSYWGYSEAFF
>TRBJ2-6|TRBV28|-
CASSLQTGANVLTF
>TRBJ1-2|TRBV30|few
CAWSFSLYGYTF
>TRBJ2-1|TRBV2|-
CASSYGTEPYNEQFF
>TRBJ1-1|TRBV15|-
CATSRELWARDTEAFF
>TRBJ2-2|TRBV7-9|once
CASSLGTTNTGELFF
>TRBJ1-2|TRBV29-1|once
CSVLREGNYGYTF
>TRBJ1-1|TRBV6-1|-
CASSEQPEGGNTEAFF
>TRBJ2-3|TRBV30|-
CAWSKTGGYTDTQYF
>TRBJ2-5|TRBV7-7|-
CASSLGAGGPVTQYF
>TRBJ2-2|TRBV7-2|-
CASSFEKTGELFF
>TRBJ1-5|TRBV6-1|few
CASDAGMYQPQHF
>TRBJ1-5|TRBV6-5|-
CASHLTGVGQPQHF
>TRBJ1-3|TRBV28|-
CASSPLDRSSGNTIYF
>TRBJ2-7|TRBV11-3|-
CASSLGAYCEQYF
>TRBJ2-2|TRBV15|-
CATSRDPGTGELFF
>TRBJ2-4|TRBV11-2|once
CASSSPSQGPSIQYF
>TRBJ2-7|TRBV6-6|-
CASSYFGSYEQYF